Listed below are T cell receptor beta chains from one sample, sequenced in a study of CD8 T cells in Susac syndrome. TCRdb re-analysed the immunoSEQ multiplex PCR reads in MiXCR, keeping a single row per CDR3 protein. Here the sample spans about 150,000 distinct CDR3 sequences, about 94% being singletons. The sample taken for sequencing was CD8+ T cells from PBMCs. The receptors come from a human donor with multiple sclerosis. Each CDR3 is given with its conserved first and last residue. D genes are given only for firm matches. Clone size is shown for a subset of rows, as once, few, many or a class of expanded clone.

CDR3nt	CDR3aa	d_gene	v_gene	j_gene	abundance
TGTGCCATCACCGACAGTCTCTATGGCTACACCTTC	CAITDSLYGYTF	.	TRBV10-3	TRBJ1-2	.
TGTGCCAGCAGGGGGAGGAACGCCGCCTACAATGAGCAGTTCTTC	CASRGRNAAYNEQFF	.	TRBV2	TRBJ2-1	.
TGTGCCAGCAGCGTAGGTGGAGGGAGGAATGAGCAGTTCTTC	CASSVGGGRNEQFF	.	TRBV9	TRBJ2-1	once
TGTGCCAGCAGTCCTATCCCCCCATGGGAGCAGTTCTTC	CASSPIPPWEQFF	.	TRBV28	TRBJ2-1	.
TGTGCCAGCAACTCCGGTAGGAGCTACGAGCAGTACTTC	CASNSGRSYEQYF	.	TRBV7-9	TRBJ2-7	.
TGTGCCAGCAGGACCAGGGGGAGGGATCAGCCCCAGCATTTT	CASRTRGRDQPQHF	TRBD1	TRBV28	TRBJ1-5	.
TGTGCCAGCCGGCCTAGCGGGGGGTCCCTCCCCCCAAAAAACATTCAGTACTTC	CASRPSGGSLPPKNIQYF	TRBD2	TRBV28	TRBJ2-4	.
TGCGCCAGCAGCCAAGGGGAAGGAGGGAACTATGGCTACACCTTC	CASSQGEGGNYGYTF	.	TRBV4-1	TRBJ1-2	.
TGTGCCAGCAGTTTTCGGGGGGATAGCGCAGATACGCAGTATTTT	CASSFRGDSADTQYF	TRBD2	TRBV28	TRBJ2-3	once
TGTGCCAGCAGTTTATTCTCGGGTTACAATGAGCAGTTCTTC	CASSLFSGYNEQFF	.	TRBV28	TRBJ2-1	.
TGCAGTGCTAGAGACCTAGCGGGGTTCTACGAGCAGTACTTC	CSARDLAGFYEQYF	TRBD2	TRBV20-1	TRBJ2-7	.
TGTGCCACCAGTGAGCCCGGGACTAGCGGGGGGGCCTACAATGAGCAGTTCTTC	CATSEPGTSGGAYNEQFF	TRBD2	TRBV24-1	TRBJ2-1	.
TGTGCCAGTAGTATAGATTTGGGACAGGGGTCCTACGAGCAGTACTTC	CASSIDLGQGSYEQYF	TRBD1	TRBV19	TRBJ2-7	.
TGTGCCAGCAGCGTAAGTCGTCGCCCGACACACTGTGAAGCTTTCTTT	CASSVSRRPTHCEAFF	.	TRBV9	TRBJ1-1	.
TGTGCCAGCAGCTTAGCCCCAGGGGAAAACATTCAGTACTTC	CASSLAPGENIQYF	.	TRBV7-9	TRBJ2-4	.
TGTGCCACCAGCAGAGCCGTCTCGGGACAGGGGCCCGAGGGTTCACCCCTCCACTTT	CATSRAVSGQGPEGSPLHF	TRBD1	TRBV15	TRBJ1-6	.
TGTGCCAGCAGCGGAGGACAGGCTAATTCACCCCTCCACTTT	CASSGGQANSPLHF	TRBD1	TRBV9	TRBJ1-6	.
TGTGCCAGCAGCTTAGGACACCCTGAAGCTTTCTTT	CASSLGHPEAFF	.	TRBV7-9	TRBJ1-1	.
TGTGCCAGCACCCTAGGACTCCAAAACACAGATACGCAGTATTTT	CASTLGLQNTDTQYF	.	TRBV7-9	TRBJ2-3	.
TGTGCCAGCAGCGTACACGGGGGGGTCCAAGAGACCCAGTACTTC	CASSVHGGVQETQYF	TRBD2	TRBV9	TRBJ2-5	.
TGTGCCAGCAGTTTAACAGACAGTATCCAAGAGACCCAGTACTTC	CASSLTDSIQETQYF	.	TRBV28	TRBJ2-5	once
TGTGCCAGCACTAGCGGGGGCTACACAGATACGCAGTATTTT	CASTSGGYTDTQYF	TRBD2	TRBV7-9	TRBJ2-3	.
TGTGCCAGCAGTCACCCCGCCGAACAATCCTACAATGAGCAGTTCTTC	CASSHPAEQSYNEQFF	.	TRBV28	TRBJ2-1	.
TGTGCCAGCAGCGAGGGAAGCGGGCCCCGAGGGCCACCCCTCCACTTT	CASSEGSGPRGPPLHF	.	TRBV9	TRBJ1-6	.
TGCAGCGTTGAAGGCGGGGACAGGGAAGTAGGGTACGAGCAGTACTTC	CSVEGGDREVGYEQYF	TRBD1	TRBV29-1	TRBJ2-7	.